This T cell receptor beta chain was observed in a study of blood T cell repertoires in COVID-19. Symptom resolution, clearance, or two negative PCRs marked donors in Cohort 3 as recovered. Sequenced by immunoSEQ multiplex PCR; TCRdb stores in-frame clones only, minus some. The sample lists a few hundred thousand clones, about 86% occurring once. Sequencing was performed on PBMCs or T cells enriched from blood (not recorded which). The TCR was taken from a woman aged 45-65 years who had recovered from COVID-19.

As DNA, the CDR3 is TGTGCCAGCTCACCAGTTGGTGCCGGGGCCGGGGGCACTGAAGCTTTCTTT. Translating gives CASSPVGAGAGGTEAFF. The chain carries TRBV18 and TRBJ1-1; possibly TRBD1 for D (5 bases). The CDR3 runs to 17 residues. The germline gives CDR1 KGHSH, CDR2 LQKENI. V lost 2 bases and J 4 bases, leaving 20 bases between the germline ends.